The source of this T cell receptor beta chain is a study of brain metastases from non-small cell lung cancer. TCRdb's copy holds only in-frame clones and misses some; the assay was immunoSEQ multiplex PCR. The data show some 3,100 clones, around 95% seen once. The CDR3 consists of 15 residues. Trimming shortened V by 0 bases and J by 4 bases, and 13 bases separated the two germline ends. The germline V gene has CDR1 MNHEY and CDR2 SVGAGI. The rearrangement uses TRBV6-5 and TRBJ2-7; D perhaps matches TRBD2 (5 bases). The sequence derives from a donor at least 40 years old with non-small cell lung cancer. Sample: tumor-adjacent normal tissue. This CDR3 is CASSYSGERGYEQYF. The CDR3 DNA reads as TGTGCCAGCAGTTACTCCGGCGAGCGCGGGTACGAGCAGTACTTC.